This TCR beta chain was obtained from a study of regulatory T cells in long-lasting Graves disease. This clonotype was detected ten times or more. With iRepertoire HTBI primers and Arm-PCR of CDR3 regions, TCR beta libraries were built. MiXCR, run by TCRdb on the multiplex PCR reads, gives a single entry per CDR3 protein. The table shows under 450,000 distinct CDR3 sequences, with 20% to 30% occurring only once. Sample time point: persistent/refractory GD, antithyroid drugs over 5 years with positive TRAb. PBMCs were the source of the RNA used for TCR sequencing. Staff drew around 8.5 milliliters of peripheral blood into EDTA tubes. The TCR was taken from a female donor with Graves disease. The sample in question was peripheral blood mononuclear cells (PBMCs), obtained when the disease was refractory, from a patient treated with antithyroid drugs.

The CDR3 sequence is CASSPLRGGPSEQYF. The CDR3 DNA is TGTGCCAGCAGTCCTTTAAGAGGGGGCCCTTCCGAGCAGTACTTC. The chain uses TRBV28 and TRBJ2-7, with 7 bases matching TRBD1. The length of the CDR3 is 15 residues. CDR1 is MDHEN, CDR2 SYDVKM, per germline. Losses at the gene ends were 5 bases for V and 6 bases for J; bases not matched to a gene: 13. The variable domain in full, completed from reference TRBV28 and TRBJ2-7, reads DVKVTQSSRYLVKRTGEKVFLECVQDMDHENMFWYRQDPGLGLRLIYFSYDVKMKEKGDIPEGYSVSREKKERFSLILESASTNQTSMYLCASSPLRGGPSEQYFGPGTRLTVT.